This TCR beta chain was recorded in a study of CD8 T cells in Susac syndrome. The CDR3 extends over 16 amino acids. Trimming removed 3 bases from V and 4 bases from J, with 15 bases in between. CDR1 and CDR2 from the germline V gene are KGHDR and SFDVKD. The sequenced target, TCR beta, came from blood CD8+ and CD4+ T cells. The multiple sclerosis controls, all treatment-naive patients, had relapsing-remitting disease that was stable or active. RNA totalling about 0.45 to 1 ug underwent reverse transcription with random hexamers. Coverage of TCR beta CDR3 amplification by immunoSEQ multiplex PCR extended to 54 Vbeta and 13 Jbeta. TCRdb redid the calling of the immunoSEQ multiplex PCR reads with MiXCR, one entry per CDR3 protein. The data show 200,000 or so distinct CDR3 sequences, roughly 96% seen once.

The sequenced material came from CD4+ T cells from PBMCs. This chain links TRBV24-1 with TRBJ2-1, with D possibly matching TRBD1 (6 bases). This clonotype was sampled from a human donor with multiple sclerosis. The CDR3 is CATSDPAGEGYNEQFF. The CDR3 coding sequence is TGTGCCACCAGTGATCCTGCAGGGGAAGGGTACAATGAGCAGTTCTTC.